This T cell receptor beta chain is from a study of metastatic and nonmetastatic thyroid tumors. Study context: Where malignant and benign thyroid patients were concerned, repertoires were compared across blood and tumor or nodule tissue.

This clone was seen ten or more times. Its specificity is unknown. CDR1 and CDR2 from the germline V gene are LNHDA and SQIVND (reference sequence). The CDR3 spans 12 residues. V lost 4 bases and J lost 8, with 8 bases in between. General study points: Reported TCR beta diversity, measured in blood and tumor, was significantly higher for malignant thyroid tumors than for benign nodules.

In the original analysis: What underpinned the distant-metastasis classifier for papillary thyroid cancer was the set of CDR3 differences across clinicopathological groups. TCRdb re-called clones from the PCR reads using MiXCR. The V and J calls and clone size come from TCRdb's table, not from the authors' own analysis. Of roughly 98,000 clones in the sample, under 15% were seen once. There were no patients who had received any treatment before thyroid surgery. This sequence was found in a female donor with papillary thyroid cancer or a benign thyroid nodule (not recorded which). Some clones in this sample may be carry-over from other donors' samples. The genes are TRBV19 and TRBJ1-4; no clear D gene. The sequenced material came from blood. The CDR3 sequence is CASSNLGEKLFF. Written as DNA, the CDR3 is TGTGCCAGTAGTAACCTCGGAGAAAAACTGTTTTTT.